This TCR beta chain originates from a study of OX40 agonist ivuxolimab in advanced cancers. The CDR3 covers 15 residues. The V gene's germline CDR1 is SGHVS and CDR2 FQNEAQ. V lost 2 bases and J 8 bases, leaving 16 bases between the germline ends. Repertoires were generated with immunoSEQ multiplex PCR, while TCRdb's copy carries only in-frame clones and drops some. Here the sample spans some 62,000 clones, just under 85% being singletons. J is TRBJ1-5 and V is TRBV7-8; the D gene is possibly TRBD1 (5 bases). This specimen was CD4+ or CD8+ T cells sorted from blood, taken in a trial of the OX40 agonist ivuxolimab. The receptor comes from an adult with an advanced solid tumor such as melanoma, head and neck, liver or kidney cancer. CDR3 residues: CASSLRGLALEPQHF. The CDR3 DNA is TGTGCCAGCAGCTTAAGGGGTCTAGCCTTAGAGCCCCAGCATTTT.